This entry features one T cell receptor (beta chain) sequence. Measured with immunoSEQ multiplex PCR; TCRdb has only the in-frame clones, and not every one. The data hold about 20,000 clones, with about 85% observed a single time. This sample was included in a study of T cell changes during pregnancy in multiple sclerosis. The receptor was isolated from a female donor in good health, enrolled as a control in a pregnancy study. Specimen: CD8+ T cells from peripheral blood mononuclear cells, collected in the third trimester of pregnancy.

CDR3 nucleotide sequence: TGTGCCAGCAGCTTAAAGGGGACTAGCGGGGGAGAGAACACCGGGGAGCTGTTTTTT. Its protein is CASSLKGTSGGENTGELFF. The chain recombines TRBV7-3 with TRBJ2-2, with TRBD2 matching over 14 bases. There are 19 residues in the CDR3. In germline, CDR1 is SGHTA, CDR2 FQGTGA. With 1 base clipped from V and 1 base from J, the junction kept 5 bases outside the gene matches.